The 2 T cell receptor beta chains below all came from one sample that was sequenced in a study of shared clonotypes between healthy human individuals. The assay was immunoSEQ multiplex PCR, and TCRdb's table has in-frame clones only and misses some. The sample yields roughly 110,000 clones, around 66% seen once. The sequenced sample was memory CD8+ T cells sorted from blood. Sample subset: CD45RO+ cells pooled with CCR7-negative TemRA cells. The receptors here all came from a woman in her thirties in good health.

The V and J genes are TRBV28 and TRBJ1-2; unclear D gene. V lost 7 bases, J lost 5 bases, and 17 bases lay in between. The CDR3 is made up of 14 amino acids. The germline V gene encodes CDR1 MDHEN and CDR2 SYDVKM. Here the CDR3 reads CASTPAGSLYGYTF. The CDR3 region has the DNA TGTGCCAGCACTCCTGCGGGGAGCCTATATGGCTACACCTTC.

This clone was seen more than once but under ten times. The chain employs TRBV28 and TRBJ2-7; D is perhaps TRBD1 or TRBD2 (7 bases each). V dropped 6 bases and J dropped 2 bases, with 20 bases sitting between them. The CDR3 loop spans 16 amino acids. Germline CDR1 reads MDHEN; CDR2 reads SYDVKM. The CDR3 nucleotides are TGTGCCAGCAGCGACCAAGCGGGACAGATCGCCTACGAGCAGTACTTC. This encodes CASSDQAGQIAYEQYF.